One sample yielded the 8 T cell receptor beta chains listed below, sequenced in a study of PD-1 blockade in classical Hodgkin lymphoma. Produced via immunoSEQ multiplex PCR; TCRdb's table is partial and in-frame only. The sample comprises more than 15,000 clones, about 83% of which are singletons, and roughly 1.2% rests with the top ten. The time point was: newly diagnosed, previously untreated cHL patient sample. Using magnetic negative selection, the CD4+ T cells were separated out of thawed PBMCs. Sequenced: CD4+ T cells from blood. These receptors all stem from a human donor with classical Hodgkin lymphoma.

This sequence joins TRBV11-2 and TRBJ2-6; D is ambiguous. The CDR3 is 15 amino acids. CDR1 SGHAT and CDR2 FQNNGV come from the germline V gene. V was clipped by 1 base and J by 0 bases, with 4 bases between them. The CDR3 here is CASSLVASGANVLTF. The CDR3 bases are TGTGCCAGCAGCTTAGTCGCCTCTGGGGCCAACGTCCTGACTTTC.

This sequence joins TRBV27 and TRBJ2-7, with TRBD2 identical over 8 bases. This CDR3 spans 18 amino acids. The germline V gene has CDR1 MNHEY and CDR2 SMNVEV (reference sequence). V was pared by 2 bases and J by 4 bases, with 16 bases of the junction left unmatched. The CDR3 reads CASSLKLPSGSNGYEQYF. In nucleotides, the CDR3 is TGTGCCAGCAGTTTAAAGTTGCCCAGCGGGAGTAACGGGTACGAGCAGTACTTC.

V gene TRBV11-2 combines with J gene TRBJ2-3; possible D gene TRBD2, 6 bases. The V end was cut by 8 bases, the J end by 9 bases, with 21 bases between. CDR3 length equals 14 residues. Per the germline V gene, CDR1 is SGHAT and CDR2 is FQNNGV. The chain's CDR3 is CASGGGVLGGTQYF. The CDR3 DNA sequence: TGTGCCAGCGGAGGCGGGGTCCTTGGTGGGACGCAGTATTTT.

The rearrangement uses TRBV6-1 and TRBJ2-7; 7 bases fit TRBD2. With V trimmed by 3 bases and J by 3 bases, 5 bases remained unmatched. This CDR3 has 14 amino acids. Germline CDR1 and CDR2: MNHNS and SASEGT. The CDR3 here is CASSERGIVYEQYF. CDR3 DNA sequence: TGTGCCAGCAGTGAGCGGGGGATAGTCTACGAGCAGTACTTC.

The V and J genes are TRBV19 and TRBJ1-4; possibly TRBD1 for D (5 bases). There are 16 residues in the CDR3. V was cut by 7 bases and J by 0 bases, with 15 bases left in between. Germline V gives CDR1 LNHDA, CDR2 SQIVND (reference sequence). CDR3 bases: TGTGCCAGTAAAAGCAGGGATCGGGCAACTAATGAAAAACTGTTTTTT. This gives the protein CASKSRDRATNEKLFF.

This chain links TRBV27 with TRBJ2-3; 7 bases match TRBD1. There are 16 residues in the CDR3. Unmatched junction bases numbered 11, after V lost 6 bases and J lost 2 bases. CDR1 MNHEY and CDR2 SMNVEV come from the germline V gene (reference sequence). The CDR3 nucleotides are TGTGCCAGCAGGCGCCGACAGGGAGAGCACACAGATACGCAGTATTTT. Translated, it gives CASRRRQGEHTDTQYF.

The sample holds one count of this clone. This chain links TRBV14 with TRBJ2-1, with 16 bases matching TRBD2. Germline trimming cut 4 bases from V and 9 bases from J; bases unmatched to any gene: 21. This CDR3 is built from 21 residues. Per germline, CDR1 SGHDN and CDR2 FVKESK. The CDR3 reads CASSPRGLAGGLFLRYGEQFF. The CDR3 DNA reads TGTGCCAGCAGCCCACGGGGACTAGCGGGAGGGCTATTTCTTCGGTATGGTGAGCAGTTCTTC. The variable domain in full, completed from reference TRBV14 and TRBJ2-1, reads EAGVTQFPSHSVIEKGQTVTLRCDPISGHDNLYWYRRVMGKEIKFLLHFVKESKQDESGMPNNRFLAERTGGTYSTLKVQPAELEDSGVYFCASSPRGLAGGLFLRYGEQFFGPGTRLTVL.

The V call is TRBV6-4, the J call TRBJ2-1, with unresolved D. Trimming left V 0 bases short and J 9 bases short, with 9 bases between. CDR3 length equals 13 residues. The V gene's germline CDR1 is MRHNA and CDR2 SNTAGT. CDR3 DNA: TGTGCCAGCAGTGACTCGAGGCAAACTGAGCAGTTCTTC. Protein product: CASSDSRQTEQFF.